These T cell receptor beta chains were read from a single sample in a study of T-cell memory formation after mild COVID-19. TCRdb fed the 5' RACE reads into MiXCR, producing one record per CDR3 protein. This table holds about 410,000 distinct CDR3 sequences, 15% to 20% found once. The source material was PBMCs or a T cell subset sorted from them (not recorded which). These receptors originate from a man between 18 and 35 years old who had mild COVID-19 (a few samples of this study predate the infection). Cell type and time point are not known. The CDR3 runs from the conserved cysteine through the conserved F or W. D genes are given only for firm matches. Clone size appears in some rows only: once, few, many, or a class for an expanded clone.

V gene	clone size	D gene	J gene	CDR3 protein	CDR3 DNA
TRBV4-3	few	.	TRBJ2-1	CASSQEGGANEQFF	TGCGCCAGCAGCCAAGAAGGGGGGGCGAATGAGCAGTTCTTC
TRBV11-2	few	.	TRBJ2-4	CASSALARDKNIQYF	TGTGCCAGCAGCGCCCTGGCCCGGGACAAAAACATTCAGTACTTC
TRBV12-3/TRBV12-4	many	.	TRBJ1-1	CASSFRPVDGAFF	TGTGCCAGCAGTTTCCGTCCCGTTGACGGAGCTTTCTTT
TRBV4-3	many	.	TRBJ2-3	CASSPTGLSTDTQYF	TGCGCCAGCAGCCCGACGGGGCTTAGCACAGATACGCAGTATTTT
TRBV12-3/TRBV12-4	few	TRBD1	TRBJ2-5	CASSQTGAKETQYF	TGTGCCAGCAGCCAGACAGGGGCCAAGGAGACCCAGTACTTC
TRBV6-6	.	.	TRBJ1-1	CASTNGYYGEAFF	TGTGCCAGCACCAATGGTTATTATGGTGAAGCTTTCTTT
TRBV5-1	.	.	TRBJ1-4	CASSLARGGEKLFF	TGCGCCAGCAGCTTGGCCAGGGGTGGTGAAAAACTGTTTTTT
TRBV5-1	many	.	TRBJ1-2	CASSLPRDPPDYGYTF	TGCGCCAGCAGCTTGCCCCGAGACCCTCCAGACTATGGCTACACCTTC
TRBV20-1	.	.	TRBJ2-5	CSAREGREETQYF	TGCAGTGCTAGAGAGGGGCGAGAAGAGACCCAGTACTTC
TRBV3-1	few	.	TRBJ2-7	CASSSRLTISYEQYF	TGTGCCAGCAGCTCGCGGTTGACCATTTCCTACGAGCAGTACTTC
TRBV29-1	few	TRBD2	TRBJ2-1	CSVELAGENNEQFF	TGCAGCGTTGAGCTAGCGGGGGAAAACAATGAGCAGTTCTTC
TRBV24-1	.	TRBD2	TRBJ2-1	CATSDSGRGANEQFF	TGTGCCACCAGTGATTCTGGGCGGGGGGCTAATGAGCAGTTCTTC
TRBV4-3	few	.	TRBJ1-2	CASSQEGARVANYGYTF	TGCGCCAGCAGCCAAGAAGGGGCACGGGTCGCTAACTATGGCTACACCTTC
TRBV6-5	.	.	TRBJ2-7	CASSSPGTLGYEQYF	TGTGCCAGCAGTTCCCCTGGGACCCTGGGATACGAGCAGTACTTC
TRBV3-1	.	.	TRBJ2-1	CASSQGMYNEQFF	TGTGCCAGCAGCCAAGGGATGTACAATGAGCAGTTCTTC
TRBV6-1	few	.	TRBJ1-4	CASSDRQTPEKLFF	TGTGCCAGCAGTGATAGACAGACCCCAGAAAAACTGTTTTTT
TRBV11-2	.	TRBD2	TRBJ2-7	CASSLAGLAGVYEQYF	TGTGCCAGCAGCTTAGCGGGACTAGCGGGGGTGTACGAGCAGTACTTC
TRBV3-1	.	TRBD1	TRBJ2-1	CASSQDFGTGGKNEQFF	TGTGCCAGCAGCCAAGATTTCGGGACAGGGGGCAAAAATGAGCAGTTCTTC
TRBV7-2	.	TRBD1	TRBJ1-6	CASSVTDRGQNSPLHF	TGTGCCAGCAGCGTTACCGACAGGGGACAGAATTCACCCCTCCACTTT
TRBV4-1	many	.	TRBJ2-5	CASSQVMGDQETQYF	TGCGCCAGCAGCCAAGTGATGGGGGACCAAGAGACCCAGTACTTC